The 27 T cell receptor beta chains reported below all come from one sample, sequenced in a study of identical twins. Each CDR3 protein gets one entry after TCRdb re-called the 5' RACE reads with MiXCR. The sample includes 600,000 to 850,000 distinct CDR3 sequences, over 15% of them seen just once. The same sample was also studied in work on T cells expressing NK-cell markers.

Material: PBMCs. The receptors originated from a woman aged 18-29 years in good health.

There are a few counts of this clonotype. The rearrangement links TRBV27 to TRBJ2-7, with D tentatively TRBD1 or TRBD2 (5 bases each). The CDR3 spans 15 residues. Between the trimmed V and J ends, which lost 2 bases and 0 bases, there was a span of 11 bases. Germline V gene sequence: CDR1 MNHEY, CDR2 SMNVEV (reference sequence). The CDR3 DNA sequence: TGTGCCAGCAGTTTAGTGGGGGTGAGCTCCTACGAGCAGTACTTC. It is translated as CASSLVGVSSYEQYF.

This clonotype was counted a few times. The chain is built from TRBV20-1 and TRBJ2-1; tentative D call: TRBD1 (6 bases). This CDR3 has 12 amino acids. Trimming removed 6 bases at V and 5 bases at J, with 11 bases between. Looked up from germline, CDR1 is DFQATT and CDR2 is SNEGSKA (reference sequence). The chain's CDR3 is CSARDNDNEQFF. CDR3 DNA: TGCAGTGCCAGGGACAACGACAATGAGCAGTTCTTC.

The chain uses TRBV9 and TRBJ2-1; D is undetermined. Germline assignment: CDR1 SGDLS and CDR2 YYNGEE. This CDR3 is built from 15 residues. V was clipped by 0 bases and J by 4 bases, with 11 bases between them. The DNA for the CDR3 is TGTGCCAGCAGCGTAGGCAGTATTATATACAATGAGCAGTTCTTC. This sequence encodes CASSVGSIIYNEQFF.

The genes are TRBV29-1 and TRBJ2-1; 12 bases line up with TRBD2. There are 16 residues in the CDR3. From germline, CDR1 is SQVTM and CDR2 ANQGSEA. The V segment lost 3 bases and the J segment 0 bases; nucleotides outside the gene matches: 3. This chain's CDR3 is CSVDGLAGTSYNEQFF. The CDR3 nucleotides read TGCAGCGTTGATGGACTAGCGGGAACCTCCTACAATGAGCAGTTCTTC.

The chain combines TRBV20-1 with TRBJ2-1, with D possibly being TRBD2 (7 bases). V was trimmed by 1 base and J by 6 bases, leaving 19 bases between them. The CDR3 is made up of 16 amino acids. Germline CDR1 is DFQATT and CDR2 is SNEGSKA (reference sequence). The chain's CDR3 is CSARGARGAPLNEQFF. In DNA form, the CDR3 reads TGCAGTGCTAGAGGGGCTCGGGGGGCGCCTCTCAATGAGCAGTTCTTC.

This clonotype was picked up a small number of times. V and J are TRBV20-1 and TRBJ2-1; 7 nucleotides match TRBD1. The CDR3 has 14 amino acids. CDR1 DFQATT and CDR2 SNEGSKA come from the germline V gene (reference sequence). With V trimmed by 1 base and J by 3 bases, 3 bases remained unmatched. CDR3 sequence reads: CSARGYRGYNEQFF. The CDR3 DNA sequence: TGCAGTGCTAGAGGGTACAGGGGCTACAATGAGCAGTTCTTC.

V usage is TRBV4-3 and J usage is TRBJ2-2; D call uncertain. This CDR3 is 16 amino acids long. CDR1 is LGHNA, CDR2 YSLEER, per germline. V was cut by 3 bases and J by 6 bases, with 17 bases left in between. The chain's CDR3 is CASSQEIRNMAGELFF. The CDR3 nucleotides read TGCGCCAGCAGCCAGGAGATTCGAAACATGGCCGGGGAGCTGTTTTTT.

V and J are TRBV4-2 and TRBJ1-3; TRBD1 might be the D (5 bases). Germline CDR1 reads LGHNA; CDR2 reads YNFKEQ. V gave up 0 bases and J gave up 4 bases, with 13 bases separating them. There are 16 residues in the CDR3. The CDR3 sequence: CASSQEGRAAGNTIYF. In nucleotides, the CDR3 is TGTGCCAGCAGCCAAGAGGGCAGGGCGGCAGGAAACACCATATATTTT.

This clonotype has only a few counts. The V gene is TRBV4-3, the J gene TRBJ2-7, with D possibly being TRBD1 (5 bases). This CDR3 spans 12 amino acids. Germline CDR1 reads LGHNA; CDR2 reads YSLEER. The V and J ends lost 1 base and 5 bases respectively, with 6 bases between them. The CDR3 DNA is TGCGCCAGCAGCCAAGGACAGAACGAGCAGTACTTC. Its protein is CASSQGQNEQYF.

The chain uses TRBV6-1 and TRBJ2-1; TRBD2 agrees at 9 bases. Germline V gene sequence: CDR1 MNHNS, CDR2 SASEGT. There are 15 residues in the CDR3. Trimming at V came to 8 bases and at J to 6 bases, leaving 11 bases not matched to a gene. CDR3 DNA: TGTGCCAGCGGCGGAGCGGGGGGTGGTTCCAATGAGCAGTTCTTC. Protein product: CASGGAGGGSNEQFF.

The rearrangement links TRBV12-3 or TRBV12-4 to TRBJ2-3; D is perhaps TRBD2 (5 bases). Trimming removed 4 bases at V and 10 bases at J, with 18 bases between. This CDR3 is 14 amino acids long. CDR3 sequence: CASSWALPSGAQYF. The CDR3 DNA is TGTGCCAGCAGTTGGGCCCTCCCCAGCGGAGCGCAGTATTTT.

The chain is built from TRBV9 and TRBJ2-3; D uncertain. CDR1 and CDR2 (germline): SGDLS, YYNGEE. This CDR3 is built from 14 residues. The V end lost 3 bases, the J end lost 2 bases, and 10 bases lay between the germline ends. CDR3 amino acids: CASSESWITDTQYF. CDR3 DNA sequence: TGTGCCAGCAGCGAATCGTGGATCACAGATACGCAGTATTTT.

The table lists this clonotype with many counts. This chain connects TRBV27 to TRBJ2-3, with D possibly being TRBD1 (5 bases). In germline, CDR1 is MNHEY, CDR2 SMNVEV (reference sequence). V lost 5 bases and J 4 bases, leaving 13 bases between the germline ends. The CDR3 runs to 14 residues. The CDR3 protein is CASSRQIEADTQYF. CDR3 sequence (DNA): TGTGCCAGCAGTCGACAGATAGAGGCAGATACGCAGTATTTT.

This clonotype was seen only a few times. The rearrangement joins TRBV21-1 to TRBJ1-1; the table names TRBD1, a call not compared with the DNA. TRBV21-1 is tagged as a pseudogene. The CDR3 loop spans 13 amino acids. The CDR3 nucleotides read TGTGCCAGCAGCAAAGGGGGGGGCACTGAAGCTTTCTTT. Its translation: CASSKGGGTEAFF.

The chain links TRBV7-2 to TRBJ2-5; D gene ambiguous. The germline V and J ends were trimmed by 5 bases and 4 bases, with 14 bases remaining between them. The germline V gene has CDR1 SGHTA and CDR2 FQGNSA. This CDR3 has 14 amino acids. CDR3 DNA sequence: TGTGCCAGCAGCCCCTATGGCCTCCGAGAGACCCAGTACTTC. This sequence encodes CASSPYGLRETQYF. The full variable domain, completed using reference TRBV7-2 and TRBJ2-5, is GAGVSQSPSNKVTEKGKDVELRCDPISGHTALYWYRQSLGQGLEFLIYFQGNSAPDKSGLPSDRFSAERTGGSVSTLTIQRTQQEDSAVYLCASSPYGLRETQYFGPGTRLLVL.

The rearrangement uses TRBV2 and TRBJ2-1; D is unresolved. The CDR3 covers 15 residues. In germline, CDR1 is SNHLY, CDR2 FYNNEI. The germline V and J ends were trimmed by 4 bases and 2 bases, with 12 bases remaining between them. The CDR3 reads CASSVRTPAYNEQFF. Here the CDR3 DNA reads TGTGCCAGCAGTGTTCGGACGCCAGCCTACAATGAGCAGTTCTTC.

The sample holds a few counts of this clonotype. The J gene is TRBJ2-5, the V gene TRBV6-1, with D hard to call. This CDR3 spans 13 amino acids. V was pared by 6 bases and J by 5 bases, with 13 bases between. CDR1 MNHNS and CDR2 SASEGT come from the germline V gene. DNA for the CDR3: TGTGCCAGCAGCTATGGGCTTCCTGAGACCCAGTACTTC. This sequence encodes CASSYGLPETQYF.

At least ten counts were recorded for this clonotype. The chain couples TRBV12-3 or TRBV12-4 to TRBJ2-3; D unclear. There are 13 residues in the CDR3. V shed 6 bases and J shed 1 base, with 8 bases lying between them. CDR3 nucleotide sequence: TGTGCCAGCAGAGATAGGGGCACAGATACGCAGTATTTT. As protein: CASRDRGTDTQYF.

This sequence joins TRBV2 and TRBJ1-2; TRBD1 matches at 9 bases. CDR3 size: 16 residues. Unmatched junction bases numbered 14, after V lost 4 bases and J lost 8 bases. Germline CDR1 SNHLY, CDR2 FYNNEI. The chain's CDR3 is CASSVDRGSLTGGYTF. For the CDR3, the DNA is TGTGCCAGCAGTGTGGACAGGGGCTCACTCACTGGCGGCTACACCTTC.

This chain connects TRBV12-3 or TRBV12-4 to TRBJ1-6, with unresolved D. V lost 6 bases, J lost 3 bases, and 15 bases lay in between. This CDR3 contains 16 residues. The CDR3, as DNA: TGTGCCAGCAGCGCAGACAAACTAGGCTATAATTCACCCCTCCACTTT. This gives the protein CASSADKLGYNSPLHF.

This chain uses TRBV6-5 with TRBJ2-7; D is possibly TRBD1 (6 bases). This CDR3 spans 14 amino acids. With 2 bases removed from V and 4 bases from J, the gap between germline ends came to 12 bases. Germline values: CDR1 MNHEY, CDR2 SVGAGI. The CDR3 here is CASSYVRDNYEQYF. In DNA, the CDR3 is TGTGCCAGCAGTTACGTCCGGGACAATTACGAGCAGTACTTC.

J is TRBJ2-7 and V is TRBV5-6, with D hard to call. The CDR3 totals 12 residues. V was trimmed by 5 bases and J by 4 bases, leaving 10 bases between them. The germline gives CDR1 SGHDT, CDR2 YYEEEE. The CDR3 nucleotides read TGTGCCAGCAGAATGGGGAATTACGAGCAGTACTTC. Encoded protein: CASRMGNYEQYF.

The CDR3 nucleotides read TGCGCCAGCAGCCAGATACGAGGGATCGGAACAGATACGCAGTATTTT. Protein sequence: CASSQIRGIGTDTQYF. This chain joins TRBV4-3 and TRBJ2-3; perhaps TRBD2 as D (5 bases). Germline V gene lookup returns CDR1 LGHNA and CDR2 YSLEER. The CDR3 spans 16 residues. V was cut by 3 bases and J by 3 bases, with 16 bases left in between.

This clonotype has more than one count but fewer than ten. CDR3 in amino acids: CASSLGFRVFYEQYF. Here the CDR3 DNA reads TGTGCCAGCAGCTTGGGTTTTCGCGTATTCTACGAGCAGTACTTC. The chain combines TRBV5-5 with TRBJ2-7; D gene ambiguous. The CDR3 covers 15 residues. CDR1 SGHKS and CDR2 YYEKEE come from the germline V gene (reference sequence). V was trimmed by 0 bases and J by 3 bases, leaving 13 bases between them.

This sequence joins TRBV20-1 and TRBJ2-5, with D tentatively TRBD1 or TRBD2 (5 bases each). Germline V gene lookup returns CDR1 DFQATT and CDR2 SNEGSKA (reference sequence). The V end lost 3 bases, the J end lost 2 bases, and 7 bases lay between the germline ends. This CDR3 has 12 amino acids. The CDR3 protein is CSARWGQETQYF. CDR3 coding DNA: TGCAGTGCTAGGTGGGGGCAAGAGACCCAGTACTTC.

V is TRBV20-1 and J is TRBJ2-5; D call uncertain. V was shortened by 3 bases and J by 2 bases, with 13 bases between the two germline ends. This CDR3 is built from 14 residues. Germline CDR1 reads DFQATT; CDR2 reads SNEGSKA (reference sequence). The chain's CDR3 is CSASFLESQETQYF. In DNA, the CDR3 is TGCAGTGCTAGCTTTCTAGAGTCTCAAGAGACCCAGTACTTC.

This clonotype occurred a few times. The chain combines TRBV10-2 with TRBJ1-5, with D uncertain. The CDR3 is 14 amino acids. The germline V gene encodes CDR1 WSHSY and CDR2 SAAADI. Trimming left V 11 bases short and J 0 bases short, with 14 bases between. CDR3 in amino acids: CASDFGYSNQPQHF. For the CDR3, the DNA is TGCGCCTCCGATTTCGGTTATAGCAATCAGCCCCAGCATTTT.